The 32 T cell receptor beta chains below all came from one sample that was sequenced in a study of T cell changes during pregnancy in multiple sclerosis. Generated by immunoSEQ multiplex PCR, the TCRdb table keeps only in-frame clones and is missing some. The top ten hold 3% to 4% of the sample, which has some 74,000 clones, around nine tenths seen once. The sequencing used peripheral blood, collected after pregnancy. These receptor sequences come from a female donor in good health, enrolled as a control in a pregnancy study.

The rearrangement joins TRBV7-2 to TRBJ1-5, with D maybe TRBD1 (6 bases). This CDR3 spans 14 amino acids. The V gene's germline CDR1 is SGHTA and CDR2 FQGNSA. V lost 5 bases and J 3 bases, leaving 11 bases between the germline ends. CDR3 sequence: CASSKQGFNQPQHF. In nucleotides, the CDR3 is TGTGCCAGCAGCAAACAGGGTTTCAATCAGCCCCAGCATTTT.

This chain's CDR3 is CASGLLQGQGEKLFF. DNA of the CDR3: TGTGCTAGTGGTTTGCTTCAGGGGCAGGGTGAAAAACTGTTTTTT. The chain carries TRBV12-5 and TRBJ1-4, with a possible D match to TRBD1 (6 bases). Trimming took 2 bases from V and 7 from J, leaving 14 bases between them. The CDR3 runs 15 residues. Per the germline V gene, CDR1 is LGHNT and CDR2 is FRNRAP.

DNA for the CDR3: TGCGCCAGCAGCCAAGTATGGGGGGGGGAAAACATTCAGTACTTC. It translates to CASSQVWGGENIQYF. This chain links TRBV4-1 with TRBJ2-4; the match to TRBD2 covers 7 bases. After removal of 1 base from V and 5 bases from J, the junction contained 5 bases not matched to a gene. Germline CDR1 is MGHRA and CDR2 is YSYEKL. The CDR3 is 15 amino acids.

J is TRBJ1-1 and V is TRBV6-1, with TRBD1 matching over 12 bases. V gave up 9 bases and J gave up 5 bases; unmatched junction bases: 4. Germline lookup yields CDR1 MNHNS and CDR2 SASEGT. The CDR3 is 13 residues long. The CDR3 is CASWDRGRTEAFF. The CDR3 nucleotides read TGTGCCAGTTGGGACAGGGGGCGGACTGAAGCTTTCTTT.

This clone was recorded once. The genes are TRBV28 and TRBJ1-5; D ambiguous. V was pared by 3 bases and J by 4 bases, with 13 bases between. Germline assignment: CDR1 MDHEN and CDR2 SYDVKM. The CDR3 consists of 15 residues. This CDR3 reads CASSFLPGANQPQHF. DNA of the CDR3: TGTGCCAGCAGTTTCCTCCCTGGAGCAAATCAGCCCCAGCATTTT.

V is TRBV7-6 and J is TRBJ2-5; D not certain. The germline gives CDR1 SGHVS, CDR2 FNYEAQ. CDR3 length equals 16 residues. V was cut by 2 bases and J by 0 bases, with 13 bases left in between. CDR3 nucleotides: TGTGCCAGCAGCTTAAGTTGGCCCAAGTACCAAGAGACCCAGTACTTC. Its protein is CASSLSWPKYQETQYF.

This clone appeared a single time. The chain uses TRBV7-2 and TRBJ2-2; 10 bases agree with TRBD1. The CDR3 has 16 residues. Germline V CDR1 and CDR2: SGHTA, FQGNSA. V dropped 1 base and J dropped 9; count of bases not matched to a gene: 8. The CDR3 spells CASSLGGQGSLRELFF. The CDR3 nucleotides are TGTGCCAGCAGCTTAGGGGGACAGGGGTCACTCCGGGAGCTGTTTTTT.

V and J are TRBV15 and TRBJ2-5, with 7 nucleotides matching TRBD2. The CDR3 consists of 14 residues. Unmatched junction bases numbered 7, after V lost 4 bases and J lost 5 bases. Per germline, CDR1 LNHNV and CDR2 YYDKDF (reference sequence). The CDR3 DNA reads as TGTGCCACCAGCACCCCAGGGAGGGATGAGACCCAGTACTTC. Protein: CATSTPGRDETQYF.

Here the CDR3 reads CASSAGTVFSYEQYF. Here the CDR3 DNA reads TGCGCCAGCAGCGCCGGGACAGTTTTTTCCTACGAGCAGTACTTC. The chain is built from TRBV5-1 and TRBJ2-7; the match to TRBD1 covers 7 bases. The CDR3 is 15 amino acids. Germline V lookup: CDR1 SGHRS, CDR2 YFSETQ. With 4 bases clipped from V and 1 base from J, the junction kept 8 bases outside the gene matches.

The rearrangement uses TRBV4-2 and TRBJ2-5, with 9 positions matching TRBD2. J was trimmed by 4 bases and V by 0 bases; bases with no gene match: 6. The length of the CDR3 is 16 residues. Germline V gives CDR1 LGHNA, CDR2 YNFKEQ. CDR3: CASSQDPTSGLETQYF. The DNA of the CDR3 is TGTGCCAGCAGCCAAGATCCTACTAGCGGGTTAGAGACCCAGTACTTC.

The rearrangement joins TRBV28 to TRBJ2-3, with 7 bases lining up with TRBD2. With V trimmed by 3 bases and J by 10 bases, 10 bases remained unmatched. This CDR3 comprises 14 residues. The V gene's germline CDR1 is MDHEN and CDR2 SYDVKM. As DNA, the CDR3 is TGTGCCAGCAGTTTTCGCCAGCGGGGCCCCTCGCAGTATTTT. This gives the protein CASSFRQRGPSQYF. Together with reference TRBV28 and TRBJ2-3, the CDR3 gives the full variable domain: DVKVTQSSRYLVKRTGEKVFLECVQDMDHENMFWYRQDPGLGLRLIYFSYDVKMKEKGDIPEGYSVSREKKERFSLILESASTNQTSMYLCASSFRQRGPSQYFGPGTRLTVL.

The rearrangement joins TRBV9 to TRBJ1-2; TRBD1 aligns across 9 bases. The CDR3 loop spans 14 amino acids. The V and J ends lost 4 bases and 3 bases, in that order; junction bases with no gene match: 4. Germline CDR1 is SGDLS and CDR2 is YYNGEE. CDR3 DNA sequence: TGTGCCAGCAGCCCAAGGACAGGGGACTATGGCTACACCTTC. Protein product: CASSPRTGDYGYTF.

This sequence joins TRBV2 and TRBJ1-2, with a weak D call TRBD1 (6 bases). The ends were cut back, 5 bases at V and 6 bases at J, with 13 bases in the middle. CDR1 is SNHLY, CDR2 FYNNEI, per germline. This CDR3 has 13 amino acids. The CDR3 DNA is TGTGCCAGCAGTCCCGGACAGTCCAATGGCTACACCTTC. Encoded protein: CASSPGQSNGYTF.

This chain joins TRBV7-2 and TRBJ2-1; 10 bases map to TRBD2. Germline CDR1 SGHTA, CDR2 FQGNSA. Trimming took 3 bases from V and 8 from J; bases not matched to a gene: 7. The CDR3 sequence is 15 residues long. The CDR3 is CASSFFSSGGYEQFF. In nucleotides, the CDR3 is TGTGCCAGCAGCTTCTTCTCTAGCGGGGGTTATGAGCAGTTCTTC. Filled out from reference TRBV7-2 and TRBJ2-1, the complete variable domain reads GAGVSQSPSNKVTEKGKDVELRCDPISGHTALYWYRQSLGQGLEFLIYFQGNSAPDKSGLPSDRFSAERTGGSVSTLTIQRTQQEDSAVYLCASSFFSSGGYEQFFGPGTRLTVL.

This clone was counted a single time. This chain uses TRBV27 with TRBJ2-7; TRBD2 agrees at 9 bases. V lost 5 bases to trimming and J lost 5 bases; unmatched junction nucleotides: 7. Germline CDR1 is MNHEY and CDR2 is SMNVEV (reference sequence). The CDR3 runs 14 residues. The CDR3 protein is CASSLAGTLHEQYF. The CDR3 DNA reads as TGTGCCAGCAGTCTAGCGGGGACCCTCCACGAGCAGTACTTC.

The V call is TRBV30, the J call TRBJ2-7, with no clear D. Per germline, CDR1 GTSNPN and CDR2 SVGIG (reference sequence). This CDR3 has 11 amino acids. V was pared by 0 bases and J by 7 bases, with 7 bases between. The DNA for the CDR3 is TGTGCCTGGAGTGTACTGAAGGAGCAGTACTTC. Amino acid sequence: CAWSVLKEQYF.

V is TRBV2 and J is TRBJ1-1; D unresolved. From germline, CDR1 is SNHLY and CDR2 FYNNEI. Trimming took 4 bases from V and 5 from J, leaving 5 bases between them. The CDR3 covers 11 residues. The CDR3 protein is CASSGRTEAFF. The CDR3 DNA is TGTGCCAGCAGTGGGAGGACTGAAGCTTTCTTT. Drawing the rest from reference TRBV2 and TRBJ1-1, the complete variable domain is EPEVTQTPSHQVTQMGQEVILRCVPISNHLYFYWYRQILGQKVEFLVSFYNNEISEKSEIFDDQFSVERPDGSNFTLKIRSTKLEDSAMYFCASSGRTEAFFGQGTRLTVV.

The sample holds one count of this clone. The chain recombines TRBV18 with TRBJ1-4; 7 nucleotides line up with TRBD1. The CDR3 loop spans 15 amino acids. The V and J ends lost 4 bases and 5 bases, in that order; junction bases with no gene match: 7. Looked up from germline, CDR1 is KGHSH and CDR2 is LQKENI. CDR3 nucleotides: TGTGCCAGCTCACTCAGAGGGACAGAGAATGAAAAACTGTTTTTT. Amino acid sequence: CASSLRGTENEKLFF. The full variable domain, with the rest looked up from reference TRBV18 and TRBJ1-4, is NAGVMQNPRHLVRRRGQEARLRCSPMKGHSHVYWYRQLPEEGLKFMVYLQKENIIDESGMPKERFSAEFPKEGPSILRIQQVVRGDSAAYFCASSLRGTENEKLFFGSGTQLSVL.

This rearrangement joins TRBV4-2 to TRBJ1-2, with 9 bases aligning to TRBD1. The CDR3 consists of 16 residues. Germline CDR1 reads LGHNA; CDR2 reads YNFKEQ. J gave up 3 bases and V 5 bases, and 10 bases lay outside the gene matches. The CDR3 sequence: CASSWDRDNGDYGYTF. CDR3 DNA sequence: TGTGCCAGCAGCTGGGACAGGGACAACGGAGACTATGGCTACACCTTC.

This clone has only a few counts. CDR3 region: CASSQERTGGLSPLHF. The CDR3 nucleotides are TGCGCCAGCAGCCAAGAGCGGACAGGGGGTCTTTCACCCCTCCACTTT. The chain links TRBV4-3 to TRBJ1-6, with 10 bases that match TRBD1. Germline V CDR1 and CDR2: LGHNA, YSLEER. V lost 0 bases to trimming and J lost 9 bases; unmatched junction nucleotides: 5. The CDR3 runs 16 residues.

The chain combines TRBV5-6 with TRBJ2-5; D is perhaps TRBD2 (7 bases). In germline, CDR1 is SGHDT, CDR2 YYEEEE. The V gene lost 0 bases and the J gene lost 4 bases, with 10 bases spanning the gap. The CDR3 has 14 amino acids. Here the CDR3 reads CASSLGAGAETQYF. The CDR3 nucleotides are TGTGCCAGCAGCTTGGGGGCGGGGGCAGAGACCCAGTACTTC.

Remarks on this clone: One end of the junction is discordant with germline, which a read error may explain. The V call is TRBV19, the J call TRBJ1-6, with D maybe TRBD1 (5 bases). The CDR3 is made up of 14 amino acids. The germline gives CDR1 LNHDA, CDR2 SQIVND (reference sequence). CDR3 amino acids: CASRIGALNSPLHF. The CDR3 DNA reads TGTGCCAGTAGAATAGGGGCCTTAAATTCACCCCTCCACTTT.

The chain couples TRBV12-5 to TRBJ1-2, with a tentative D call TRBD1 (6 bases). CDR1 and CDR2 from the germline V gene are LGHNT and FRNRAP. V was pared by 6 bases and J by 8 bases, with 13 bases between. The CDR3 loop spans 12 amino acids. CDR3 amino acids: CASGGGGGGYTF. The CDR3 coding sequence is TGTGCTAGTGGAGGGGGGGGTGGAGGCTACACCTTC.

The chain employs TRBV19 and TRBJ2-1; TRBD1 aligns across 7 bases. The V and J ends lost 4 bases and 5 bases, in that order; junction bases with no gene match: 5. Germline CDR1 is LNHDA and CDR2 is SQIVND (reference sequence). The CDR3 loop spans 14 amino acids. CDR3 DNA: TGTGCCAGTAGTACAAGACAGGGTCACAATGAGCAGTTCTTC. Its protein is CASSTRQGHNEQFF. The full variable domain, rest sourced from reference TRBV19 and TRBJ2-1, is DGGITQSPKYLFRKEGQNVTLSCEQNLNHDAMYWYRQDPGQGLRLIYYSQIVNDFQKGDIAEGYSVSREKKESFPLTVTSAQKNPTAFYLCASSTRQGHNEQFFGPGTRLTVL.

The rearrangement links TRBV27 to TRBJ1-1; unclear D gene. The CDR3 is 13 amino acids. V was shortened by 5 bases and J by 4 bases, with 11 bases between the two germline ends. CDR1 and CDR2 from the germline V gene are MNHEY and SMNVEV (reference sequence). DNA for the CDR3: TGTGCCAGCAGTATACTCTCAGGCACTGAAGCTTTCTTT. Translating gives CASSILSGTEAFF.

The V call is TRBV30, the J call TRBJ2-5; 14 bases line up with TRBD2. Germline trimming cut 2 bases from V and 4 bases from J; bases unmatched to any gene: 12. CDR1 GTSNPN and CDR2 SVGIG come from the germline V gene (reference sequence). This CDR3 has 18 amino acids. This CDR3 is CAWSPSTGTSGSPETQYF. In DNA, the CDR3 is TGTGCCTGGAGTCCGAGTACCGGGACTAGCGGGAGTCCAGAGACCCAGTACTTC.

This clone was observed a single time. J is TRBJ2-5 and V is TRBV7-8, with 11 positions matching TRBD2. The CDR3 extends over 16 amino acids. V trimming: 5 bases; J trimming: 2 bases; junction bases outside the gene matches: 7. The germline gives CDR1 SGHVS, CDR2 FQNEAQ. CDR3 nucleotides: TGTGCCAGCAGCCTCTCTAGCGGGGGGCTTCAAGAGACCCAGTACTTC. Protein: CASSLSSGGLQETQYF.

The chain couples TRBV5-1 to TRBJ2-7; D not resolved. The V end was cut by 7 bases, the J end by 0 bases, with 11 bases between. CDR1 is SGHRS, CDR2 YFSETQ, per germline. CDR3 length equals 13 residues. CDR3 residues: CASARGASYEQYF. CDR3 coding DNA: TGCGCCAGCGCCCGAGGTGCCTCCTACGAGCAGTACTTC.

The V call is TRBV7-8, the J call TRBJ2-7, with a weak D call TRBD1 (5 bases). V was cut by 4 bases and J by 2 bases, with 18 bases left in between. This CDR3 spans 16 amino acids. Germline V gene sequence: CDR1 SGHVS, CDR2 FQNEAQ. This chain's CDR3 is CASSSPDSQHTYEQYF. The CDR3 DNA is TGTGCCAGCAGCTCCCCTGACAGCCAACACACCTACGAGCAGTACTTC. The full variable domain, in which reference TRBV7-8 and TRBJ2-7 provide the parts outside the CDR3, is GAGVSQSPRYKVAKRGQDVALRCDPISGHVSLFWYQQALGQGPEFLTYFQNEAQLDKSGLPSDRFFAERPEGSVSTLKIQRTQQEDSAVYLCASSSPDSQHTYEQYFGPGTRLTVT.

The CDR3 DNA reads TGTGCCAGCAGCATCTCCGGGACAGGGGCCTACGAGCAGTACTTC. It translates to CASSISGTGAYEQYF. V usage is TRBV7-3 and J usage is TRBJ2-7; 10 positions agree with TRBD1. The V and J ends lost 5 bases and 2 bases, in that order; junction bases with no gene match: 6. The CDR3 has 15 residues. Germline loops: CDR1 SGHTA, CDR2 FQGTGA. Complete variable domain (other parts from reference TRBV7-3 and TRBJ2-7): GAGVSQTPSNKVTEKGKYVELRCDPISGHTALYWYRQSLGQGPEFLIYFQGTGAADDSGLPNDRFFAVRPEGSVSTLKIQRTERGDSAVYLCASSISGTGAYEQYFGPGTRLTVT.

The CDR3 sequence is CASSGQGDYGYTF. For the CDR3, the DNA is TGTGCCAGCAGTGGACAGGGAGACTATGGCTACACCTTC. The chain links TRBV25-1 to TRBJ1-2; 7 nucleotides line up with TRBD1. The germline V gene encodes CDR1 MGHDK and CDR2 SYGVNS. After removal of 4 bases from V and 3 bases from J, the junction contained 2 bases not matched to a gene. The length of the CDR3 is 13 residues.

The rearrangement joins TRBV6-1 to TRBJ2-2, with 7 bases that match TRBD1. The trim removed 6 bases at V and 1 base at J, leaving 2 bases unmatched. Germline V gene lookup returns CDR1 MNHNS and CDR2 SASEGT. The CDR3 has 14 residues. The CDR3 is CASSGQVNTGELFF. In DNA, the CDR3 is TGTGCCAGCAGCGGACAGGTGAACACCGGGGAGCTGTTTTTT.